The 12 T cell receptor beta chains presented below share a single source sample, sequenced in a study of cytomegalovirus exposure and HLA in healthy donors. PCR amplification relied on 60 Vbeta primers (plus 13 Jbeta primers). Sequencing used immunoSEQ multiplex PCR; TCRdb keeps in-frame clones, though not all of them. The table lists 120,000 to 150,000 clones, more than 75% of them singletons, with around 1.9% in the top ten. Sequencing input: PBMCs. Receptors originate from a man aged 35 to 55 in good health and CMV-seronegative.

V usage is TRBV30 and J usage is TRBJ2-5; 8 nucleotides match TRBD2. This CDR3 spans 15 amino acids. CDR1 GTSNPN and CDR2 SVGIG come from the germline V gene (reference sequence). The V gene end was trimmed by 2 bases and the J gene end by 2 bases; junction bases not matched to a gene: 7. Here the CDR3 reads CAWSPITGGQETQYF. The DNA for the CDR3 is TGTGCCTGGAGTCCCATTACGGGGGGGCAAGAGACCCAGTACTTC.

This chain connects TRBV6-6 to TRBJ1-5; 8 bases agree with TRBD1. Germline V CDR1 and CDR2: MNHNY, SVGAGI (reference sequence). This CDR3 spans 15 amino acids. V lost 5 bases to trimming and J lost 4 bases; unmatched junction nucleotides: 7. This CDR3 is CASSPGTGGNQPQHF. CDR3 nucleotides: TGTGCCAGCAGTCCCGGGACAGGAGGGAATCAGCCCCAGCATTTT.

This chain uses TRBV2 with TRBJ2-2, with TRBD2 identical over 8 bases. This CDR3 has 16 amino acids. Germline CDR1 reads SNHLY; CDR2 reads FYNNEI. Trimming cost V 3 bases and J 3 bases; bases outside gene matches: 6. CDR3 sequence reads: CASSDNGGADTGELFF. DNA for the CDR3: TGTGCCAGCAGTGATAACGGGGGGGCGGACACCGGGGAGCTGTTTTTT.

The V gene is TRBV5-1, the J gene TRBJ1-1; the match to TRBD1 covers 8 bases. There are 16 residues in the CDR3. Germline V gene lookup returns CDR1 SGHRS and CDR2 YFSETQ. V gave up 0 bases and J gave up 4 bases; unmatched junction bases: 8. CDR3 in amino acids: CASSLEYRGGITEAFF. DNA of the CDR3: TGCGCCAGCAGCTTGGAGTACAGGGGGGGTATCACTGAAGCTTTCTTT.

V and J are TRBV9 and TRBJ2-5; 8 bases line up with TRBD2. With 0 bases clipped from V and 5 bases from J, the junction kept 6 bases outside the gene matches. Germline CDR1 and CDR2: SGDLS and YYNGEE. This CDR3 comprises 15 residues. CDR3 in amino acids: CASSVASGRGETQYF. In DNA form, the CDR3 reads TGTGCCAGCAGCGTAGCTAGCGGGCGGGGGGAGACCCAGTACTTC.

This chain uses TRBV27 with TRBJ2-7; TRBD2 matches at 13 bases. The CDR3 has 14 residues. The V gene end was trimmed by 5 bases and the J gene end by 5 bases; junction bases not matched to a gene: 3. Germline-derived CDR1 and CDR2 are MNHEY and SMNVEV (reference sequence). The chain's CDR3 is CASSQGLAGDEQYF. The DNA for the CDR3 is TGTGCCAGCAGTCAAGGACTAGCGGGAGACGAGCAGTACTTC.

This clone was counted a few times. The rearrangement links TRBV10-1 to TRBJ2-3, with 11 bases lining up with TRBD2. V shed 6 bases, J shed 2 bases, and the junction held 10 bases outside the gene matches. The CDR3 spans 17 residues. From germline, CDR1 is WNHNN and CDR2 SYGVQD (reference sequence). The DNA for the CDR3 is TGCGCCAGCAGCGGACCGGGACTAGCGGAATCCACAGATACGCAGTATTTT. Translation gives CASSGPGLAESTDTQYF.

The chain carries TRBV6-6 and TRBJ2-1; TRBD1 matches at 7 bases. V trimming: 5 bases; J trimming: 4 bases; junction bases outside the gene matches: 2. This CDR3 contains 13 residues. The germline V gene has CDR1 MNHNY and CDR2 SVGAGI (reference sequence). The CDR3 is CASSRDSYNEQFF. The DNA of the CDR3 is TGTGCCAGCAGTAGGGACAGTTACAATGAGCAGTTCTTC.

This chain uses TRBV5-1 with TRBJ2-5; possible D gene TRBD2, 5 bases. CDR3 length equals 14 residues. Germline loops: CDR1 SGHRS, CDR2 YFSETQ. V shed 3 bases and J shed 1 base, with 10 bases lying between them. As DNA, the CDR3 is TGCGCCAGCAGCTCCCTCGGAGGCCAAGAGACCCAGTACTTC. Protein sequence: CASSSLGGQETQYF.

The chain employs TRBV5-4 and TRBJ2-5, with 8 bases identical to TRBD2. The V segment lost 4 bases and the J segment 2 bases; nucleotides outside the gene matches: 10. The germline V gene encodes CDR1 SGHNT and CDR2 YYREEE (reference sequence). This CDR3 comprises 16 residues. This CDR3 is CASSRGGGALQETQYF. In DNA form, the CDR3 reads TGTGCCAGCAGCCGGGGGGGCGGAGCCTTACAAGAGACCCAGTACTTC.

DNA for the CDR3: TGTGCCAGCACGAGTGAAGTTGGCTCTGGGGCCAACGTCCTGACTTTC. Amino acids: CASTSEVGSGANVLTF. The V and J genes are TRBV28 and TRBJ2-6; D is ambiguous. CDR3 length equals 16 residues. Germline V gene data show CDR1 as MDHEN and CDR2 as SYDVKM. V lost 7 bases and J 0 bases, leaving 13 bases between the germline ends. The entire variable domain, with the rest obtained from reference TRBV28 and TRBJ2-6, is as follows: DVKVTQSSRYLVKRTGEKVFLECVQDMDHENMFWYRQDPGLGLRLIYFSYDVKMKEKGDIPEGYSVSREKKERFSLILESASTNQTSMYLCASTSEVGSGANVLTFGAGSRLTVL.

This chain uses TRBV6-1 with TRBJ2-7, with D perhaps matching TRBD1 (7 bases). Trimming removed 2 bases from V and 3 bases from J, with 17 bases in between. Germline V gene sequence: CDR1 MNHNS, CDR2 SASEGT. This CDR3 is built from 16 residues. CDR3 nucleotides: TGTGCCAGCAGTGAATCGGCAGGGGGACTCCTCTACGAGCAGTACTTC. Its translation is CASSESAGGLLYEQYF.